The 6 T cell receptor beta chains reported below all come from one sample, sequenced in a study of blood T cell repertoires in COVID-19. Generated by immunoSEQ multiplex PCR, the TCRdb table keeps only in-frame clones and is missing some. The sample yields some 93,000 clones, around nine tenths seen once. The sample comprised peripheral blood. All receptors derive from a man between 45 and 60 years old with acute or convalescent COVID-19.

The rearrangement uses TRBV5-1 and TRBJ1-1, with D perhaps TRBD1 (6 bases). Between the trimmed V and J ends, which lost 4 bases and 2 bases, there was a span of 15 bases. In germline, CDR1 is SGHRS, CDR2 YFSETQ. The length of the CDR3 is 15 residues. The CDR3, as DNA: TGCGCCAGCAGCCCGCTCGCAGGGGTAAACACTGAAGCTTTCTTT. Translating gives CASSPLAGVNTEAFF. Together with reference TRBV5-1 and TRBJ1-1, the CDR3 gives the full variable domain: KAGVTQTPRYLIKTRGQQVTLSCSPISGHRSVSWYQQTPGQGLQFLFEYFSETQRNKGNFPGRFSGRQFSNSRSEMNVSTLELGDSALYLCASSPLAGVNTEAFFGQGTRLTVV.

This chain joins TRBV6-1 and TRBJ1-3; the D gene is possibly TRBD1 (6 bases). V dropped 3 bases and J dropped 0 bases, with 15 bases sitting between them. The CDR3 has 17 residues. Germline values: CDR1 MNHNS, CDR2 SASEGT. In DNA form, the CDR3 reads TGTGCCAGCAGTGAGGGAGGGGGGTCCTACTCTGGAAACACCATATATTTT. Amino acids: CASSEGGGSYSGNTIYF.

The chain employs TRBV5-4 and TRBJ1-1; D perhaps matches TRBD1 (6 bases). CDR1 is SGHNT and CDR2 is YYREEE in the germline V gene (reference sequence). The length of the CDR3 is 14 residues. The V end was cut by 3 bases, the J end by 0 bases, with 9 bases between. The CDR3 bases are TGTGCCAGCAGCTCTGGACAGATGAACACTGAAGCTTTCTTT. This sequence encodes CASSSGQMNTEAFF. Complete variable domain (other parts from reference TRBV5-4 and TRBJ1-1): ETGVTQSPTHLIKTRGQQVTLRCSSQSGHNTVSWYQQALGQGPQFIFQYYREEENGRGNFPPRFSGLQFPNYSSELNVNALELDDSALYLCASSSGQMNTEAFFGQGTRLTVV.

Comment on this clone: Different DNA sequences within this sample yield the same CDR3. The chain employs TRBV3-1 (or the pseudogene TRBV3-2) and TRBJ2-7; 7 nucleotides align to TRBD1. The CDR3 is 14 amino acids. The trim removed 4 bases at V and 0 bases at J, leaving 3 bases unmatched. The germline V gene encodes CDR1 LGHDT and CDR2 YNNKEL (reference sequence). The CDR3: CASSRDSRSYEQYF. DNA of the CDR3: TGTGCCAGCAGCCGGGACAGCCGCTCCTACGAGCAGTACTTC.

The CDR3 protein is CASSAAGGYGYTF. The CDR3 DNA reads TGTGCCAGTAGTGCGGCAGGGGGCTATGGCTACACCTTC. The V call is TRBV19, the J call TRBJ1-2; 7 bases are a match to TRBD1. The CDR3 has 13 residues. Per germline, CDR1 LNHDA and CDR2 SQIVND (reference sequence). V was pared by 5 bases and J by 4 bases, with 4 bases of the junction left unmatched.

The V gene is TRBV5-4, the J gene TRBJ2-5, with 9 bases fitting TRBD2. With V trimmed by 6 bases and J by 4 bases, 7 bases remained unmatched. The germline V gene encodes CDR1 SGHNT and CDR2 YYREEE (reference sequence). The CDR3 runs 14 residues. CDR3 loop: CASTVAGGLETQYF. Written as DNA, the CDR3 is TGTGCCAGCACAGTTGCGGGAGGGTTAGAGACCCAGTACTTC.